One T cell receptor beta chain is described in this entry. This CDR3 spans 16 amino acids. Germline CDR1 reads MNHEY; CDR2 reads SMNVEV (reference sequence). The V gene lost 2 bases and the J gene lost 0 bases, with 12 bases spanning the gap. Per the study methods: For nucleated cells, counts were estimated from reference gene primer amplification. Profiled with immunoSEQ multiplex PCR; TCRdb holds only in-frame clones, not every one. V, J and clone size are those of that table, while D and trimming were read from the DNA. The sample lists approximately 210,000 clones, just over 90% seen once, with roughly 1.2% in the top ten. This specimen belongs to a study of blood T cell repertoires in COVID-19.

V and J are TRBV27 and TRBJ2-3; possibly TRBD2 for D (6 bases). The TCR was taken from a man aged 30 to 45 with acute or convalescent COVID-19. The specimen sequenced was peripheral blood. This CDR3 reads CASSLRRDWSTDTQYF. In DNA form, the CDR3 reads TGTGCCAGCAGTTTAAGGAGGGATTGGAGCACAGATACGCAGTATTTT.